This T cell receptor (beta chain) was profiled in a study of blood T cell repertoires in COVID-19. Background on the study: Researchers got acute and convalescent COVID-19 samples from the United States, Italy and Spain.

Participants spanned ages roughly 18 to 95 years and resided in some 22 US areas. Trimming cost V 5 bases and J 6 bases; bases outside gene matches: 4. Per the germline V gene, CDR1 is MNHEY and CDR2 is SMNVEV (reference sequence). The CDR3 totals 13 residues. Generated by immunoSEQ multiplex PCR, the TCRdb table keeps only in-frame clones and is missing some. The table lists approximately 470,000 clones, about 90% of them singletons. V and J are TRBV27 and TRBJ1-2; TRBD1 matches at 9 bases. The sequence derives from a woman between 18 and 30 years old who had recovered from COVID-19. The sequenced material came from PBMCs or T cells enriched from blood (not recorded which). The CDR3 protein is CASSVRTGDGYTF. CDR3 in DNA: TGTGCCAGCAGTGTAAGGACAGGGGATGGCTACACCTTC.